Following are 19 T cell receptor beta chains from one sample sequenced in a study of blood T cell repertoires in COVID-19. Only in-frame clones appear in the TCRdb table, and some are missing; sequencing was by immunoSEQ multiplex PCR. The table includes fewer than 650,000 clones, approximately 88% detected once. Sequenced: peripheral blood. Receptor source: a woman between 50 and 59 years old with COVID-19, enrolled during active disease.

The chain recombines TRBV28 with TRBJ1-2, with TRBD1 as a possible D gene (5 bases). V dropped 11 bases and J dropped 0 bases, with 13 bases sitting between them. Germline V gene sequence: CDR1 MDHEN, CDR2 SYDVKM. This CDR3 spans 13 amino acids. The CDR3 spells CACNRQPNYGYTF. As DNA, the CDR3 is TGTGCCTGCAATCGACAGCCTAACTATGGCTACACCTTC.

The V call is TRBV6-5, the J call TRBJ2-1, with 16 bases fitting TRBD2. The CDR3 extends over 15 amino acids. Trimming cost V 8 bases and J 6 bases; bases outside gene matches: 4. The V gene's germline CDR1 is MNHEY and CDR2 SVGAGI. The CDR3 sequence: CASGTSGGAPNEQFF. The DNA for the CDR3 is TGTGCCAGCGGGACTAGCGGGGGGGCCCCCAATGAGCAGTTCTTC.

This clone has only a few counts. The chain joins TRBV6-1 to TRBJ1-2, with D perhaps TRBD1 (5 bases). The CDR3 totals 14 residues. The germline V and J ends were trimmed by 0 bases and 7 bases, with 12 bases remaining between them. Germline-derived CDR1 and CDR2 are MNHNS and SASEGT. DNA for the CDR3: TGTGCCAGCAGTGAAGCGGCAGGGCCCCCTGGCTACACCTTC. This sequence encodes CASSEAAGPPGYTF.

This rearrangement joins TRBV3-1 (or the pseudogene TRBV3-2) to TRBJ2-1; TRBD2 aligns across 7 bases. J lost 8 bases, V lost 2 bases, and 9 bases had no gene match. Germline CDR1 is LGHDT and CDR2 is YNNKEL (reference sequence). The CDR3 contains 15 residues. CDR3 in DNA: TGTGCCAGCAGCCAATCGACTAGCCACCTGGATGAGCAGTTCTTC. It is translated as CASSQSTSHLDEQFF.

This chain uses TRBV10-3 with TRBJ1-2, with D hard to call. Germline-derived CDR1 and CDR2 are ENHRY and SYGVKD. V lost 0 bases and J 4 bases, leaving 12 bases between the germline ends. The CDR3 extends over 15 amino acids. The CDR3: CAISESTRRPYGYTF. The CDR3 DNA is TGTGCCATCAGTGAGTCGACTCGACGGCCCTATGGCTACACCTTC.

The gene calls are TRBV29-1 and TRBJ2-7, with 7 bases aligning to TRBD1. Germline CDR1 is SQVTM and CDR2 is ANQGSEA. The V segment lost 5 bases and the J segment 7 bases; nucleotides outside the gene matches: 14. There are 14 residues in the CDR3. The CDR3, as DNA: TGCAGCGTTTCCTTAAGGACAGGAAGGGGTGAGCAGTACTTC. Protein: CSVSLRTGRGEQYF.

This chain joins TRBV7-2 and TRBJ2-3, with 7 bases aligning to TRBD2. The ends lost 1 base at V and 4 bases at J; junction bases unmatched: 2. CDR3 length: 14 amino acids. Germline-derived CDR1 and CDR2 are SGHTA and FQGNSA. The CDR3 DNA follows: TGTGCCAGCAGCTTAGGGGGGGGTTCAGATACGCAGTATTTT. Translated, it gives CASSLGGGSDTQYF. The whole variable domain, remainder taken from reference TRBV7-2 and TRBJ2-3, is GAGVSQSPSNKVTEKGKDVELRCDPISGHTALYWYRQSLGQGLEFLIYFQGNSAPDKSGLPSDRFSAERTGGSVSTLTIQRTQQEDSAVYLCASSLGGGSDTQYFGPGTRLTVL.

This CDR3 is CASRQPTGSNYGYTF. The CDR3 DNA sequence: TGTGCCAGTAGGCAACCAACAGGGTCTAACTATGGCTACACCTTC. V and J are TRBV19 and TRBJ1-2; TRBD1 might be the D (6 bases). The CDR3 totals 15 residues. Germline-derived CDR1 and CDR2 are LNHDA and SQIVND (reference sequence). Trimming cost V 6 bases and J 0 bases, with 14 bases left between them.

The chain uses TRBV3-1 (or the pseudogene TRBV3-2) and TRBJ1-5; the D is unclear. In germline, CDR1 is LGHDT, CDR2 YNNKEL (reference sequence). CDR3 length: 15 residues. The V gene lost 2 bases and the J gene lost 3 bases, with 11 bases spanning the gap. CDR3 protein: CASSQRGVTNQPQHF. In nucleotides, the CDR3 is TGTGCCAGCAGCCAACGCGGGGTTACCAATCAGCCCCAGCATTTT.

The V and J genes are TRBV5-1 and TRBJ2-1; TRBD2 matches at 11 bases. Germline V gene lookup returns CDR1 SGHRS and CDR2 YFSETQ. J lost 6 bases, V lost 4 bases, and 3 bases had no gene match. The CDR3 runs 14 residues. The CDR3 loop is CASSQGLAGNEQFF. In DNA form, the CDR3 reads TGCGCCAGCAGCCAAGGACTAGCGGGCAATGAGCAGTTCTTC.

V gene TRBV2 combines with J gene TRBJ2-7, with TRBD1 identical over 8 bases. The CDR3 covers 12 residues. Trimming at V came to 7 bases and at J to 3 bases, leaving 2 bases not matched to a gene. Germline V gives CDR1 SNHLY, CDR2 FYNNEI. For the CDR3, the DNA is TGTGCCAGCAAGGACAGGGTCTACGAGCAGTACTTC. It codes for CASKDRVYEQYF.

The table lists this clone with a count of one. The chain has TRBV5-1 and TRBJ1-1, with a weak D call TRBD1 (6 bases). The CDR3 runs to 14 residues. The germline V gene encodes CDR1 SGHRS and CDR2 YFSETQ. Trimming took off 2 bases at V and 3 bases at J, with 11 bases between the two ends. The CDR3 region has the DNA TGCGCCAGCAGCTTCAGGGGAAAGGACACTGAAGCTTTCTTT. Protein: CASSFRGKDTEAFF.

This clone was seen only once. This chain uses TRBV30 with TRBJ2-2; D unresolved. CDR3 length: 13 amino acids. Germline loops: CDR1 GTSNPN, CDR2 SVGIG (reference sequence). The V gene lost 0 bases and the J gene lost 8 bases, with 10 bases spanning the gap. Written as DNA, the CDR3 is TGTGCCTGGAGTGTATCGGGTTTGGGGGAGCTGTTTTTT. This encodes CAWSVSGLGELFF.

The CDR3 DNA follows: TGCGCCAGCAGCCAACTAGACGACAGGGCGTACGAGCAGTACTTC. Its protein is CASSQLDDRAYEQYF. The chain recombines TRBV4-1 with TRBJ2-7, with TRBD1 identical over 7 bases. The CDR3 loop spans 15 amino acids. In germline, CDR1 is MGHRA, CDR2 YSYEKL. V was pared by 2 bases and J by 4 bases, with 8 bases of the junction left unmatched.

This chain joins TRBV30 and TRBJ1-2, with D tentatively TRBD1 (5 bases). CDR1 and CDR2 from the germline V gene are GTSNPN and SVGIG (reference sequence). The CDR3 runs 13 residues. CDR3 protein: CASSPGHVHGYTF. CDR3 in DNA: TGTGCTTCTTCCCCTGGACATGTCCATGGCTACACCTTC. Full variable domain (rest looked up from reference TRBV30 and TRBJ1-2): SQTIHQWPATLVQPVGSPLSLECTVEGTSNPNLYWYRQAAGRGLQLLFYSVGIGQISSEVPQNLSASRPQDRQFILSSKKLLLSDSGFYLCASSPGHVHGYTFGSGTRLTVV.

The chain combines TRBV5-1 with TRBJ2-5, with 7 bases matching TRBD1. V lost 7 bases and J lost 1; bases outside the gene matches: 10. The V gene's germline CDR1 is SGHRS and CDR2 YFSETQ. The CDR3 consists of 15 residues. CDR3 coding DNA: TGCGCCAGCGGAAGGGACAGAGTCATCCAAGAGACCCAGTACTTC. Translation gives CASGRDRVIQETQYF.

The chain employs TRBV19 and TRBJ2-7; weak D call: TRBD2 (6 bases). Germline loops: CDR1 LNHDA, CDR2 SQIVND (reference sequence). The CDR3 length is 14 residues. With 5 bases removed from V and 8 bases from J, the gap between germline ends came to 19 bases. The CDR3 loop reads CASSFRDPGGKQYF. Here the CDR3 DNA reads TGTGCCAGTAGTTTCCGGGACCCCGGGGGAAAGCAGTACTTC.

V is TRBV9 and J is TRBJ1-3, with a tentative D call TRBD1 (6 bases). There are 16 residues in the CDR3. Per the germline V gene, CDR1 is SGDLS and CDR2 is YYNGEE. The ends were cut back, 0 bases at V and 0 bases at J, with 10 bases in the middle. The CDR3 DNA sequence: TGTGCCAGCAGCGTAGATGGGGGCAACTCTGGAAACACCATATATTTT. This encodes CASSVDGGNSGNTIYF.

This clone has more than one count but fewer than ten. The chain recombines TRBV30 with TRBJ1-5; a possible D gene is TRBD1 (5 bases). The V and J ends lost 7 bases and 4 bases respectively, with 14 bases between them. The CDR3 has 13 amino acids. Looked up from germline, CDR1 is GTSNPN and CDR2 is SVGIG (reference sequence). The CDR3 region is CAFGTVTNQPQHF. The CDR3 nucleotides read TGTGCCTTCGGGACTGTTACTAATCAGCCCCAGCATTTT.